Below, 15 T cell receptor beta chains from the same sample are listed, as sequenced in a study of blood T cells in healthy people across ages. Together with a sample-barcoded 5' primer, a J-beta primer mix was included in a second PCR lasting roughly 7 to 11 cycles. From the 5' RACE reads, TCRdb called clonotypes with MiXCR, one entry per CDR3 protein. The profile covers a few hundred thousand distinct CDR3 sequences, with roughly 29% appearing a single time and less than 20% taken by the ten largest. Specimen: blood. These receptors all come from an older woman in good health.

In nucleotides, the CDR3 is TGTGCCAGCAGTTATGGGCGGGGACAGACCCAGTACTTC. It codes for CASSYGRGQTQYF. This rearrangement joins TRBV7-8 to TRBJ2-5; D is perhaps TRBD2 (6 bases). Per the germline V gene, CDR1 is SGHVS and CDR2 is FQNEAQ. V was cut by 6 bases and J by 6 bases, with 14 bases left in between. This CDR3 has 13 residues.

The sample holds a few counts of this clonotype. At one end, the junction sequence differs from germline, possibly due to a read error. This CDR3 is CSAPDPTGTEALF. CDR3 nucleotides: TGCAGTGCCCCAGACCCGACAGGCACTGAAGCTCTCTTT. The chain has TRBV20-1 and TRBJ1-1; D may be TRBD1 (6 bases). From germline, CDR1 is DFQATT and CDR2 SNEGSKA (reference sequence). The length of the CDR3 is 13 residues.

This chain uses TRBV7-2 with TRBJ1-1; D gene uncertain. CDR1 is SGHTA, CDR2 FQGNSA, per germline. Trimming shortened V by 2 bases and J by 2 bases, and 3 bases separated the two germline ends. CDR3 length equals 12 residues. The CDR3 spells CASSLYNTEAFF. In DNA, the CDR3 is TGTGCCAGCAGCTTATATAACACTGAAGCTTTCTTT.

The chain employs TRBV14 and TRBJ1-2; tentative D call: TRBD1 (6 bases). This CDR3 contains 18 residues. V was shortened by 3 bases and J by 0 bases, with 20 bases between the two germline ends. Per germline, CDR1 SGHDN and CDR2 FVKESK. CDR3 sequence: CASSHDRGAGDTNYGYTF. In nucleotides, the CDR3 is TGTGCCAGCAGCCACGACAGAGGAGCAGGGGATACTAACTATGGCTACACCTTC.

The rearrangement joins TRBV11-3 to TRBJ2-1; possibly TRBD2 for D (5 bases). Germline CDR1 SGHNT, CDR2 YENEEA. V lost 4 bases, J lost 8 bases, and 30 bases lay in between. The CDR3 loop spans 19 amino acids. The CDR3 loop reads CASSSTGNRYYNSFDEQFF. Written as DNA, the CDR3 is TGTGCCAGCAGCTCCACCGGGAACCGATATTATAACTCCTTCGATGAGCAGTTCTTC.

The chain recombines TRBV6-5 with TRBJ2-1; 9 bases line up with TRBD1. TRBJ2-5 explains the end of the DNA better; the J call may be wrong. The CDR3 is made up of 14 amino acids. Germline loops: CDR1 MNHEY, CDR2 SVGAGI. CDR3: CASGGQGLEATQYF. The CDR3 coding sequence is TGTGCCAGCGGAGGACAGGGGCTCGAAGCGACCCAGTACTTC.

This chain joins TRBV6-1 and TRBJ2-1; TRBD2 is a possible D gene (6 bases). The CDR3 contains 15 residues. V shed 8 bases and J shed 7 bases, with 21 bases lying between them. Germline V gives CDR1 MNHNS, CDR2 SASEGT. The CDR3 reads CASDYSGSGKNEQFF. The CDR3 DNA reads as TGTGCCAGCGACTACAGTGGTAGCGGAAAGAATGAGCAGTTCTTC.

This clonotype was detected only a few times. The chain carries TRBV20-1 and TRBJ2-1; 11 nucleotides agree with TRBD2. The CDR3 totals 17 residues. After removal of 3 bases from V and 4 bases from J, the junction contained 11 bases not matched to a gene. CDR1 DFQATT and CDR2 SNEGSKA come from the germline V gene (reference sequence). The CDR3 reads CSASPASGGRDYNEQFF. In nucleotides, the CDR3 is TGCAGTGCTAGCCCCGCTAGCGGGGGGCGAGATTACAATGAGCAGTTCTTC.

The chain carries TRBV12-3 or TRBV12-4 and TRBJ2-1; the D call may be TRBD1 or TRBD2 (6 bases each). The germline V and J ends were trimmed by 6 bases and 3 bases, with 9 bases remaining between them. The CDR3 length is 13 residues. The CDR3 DNA follows: TGTGCCAGCAGGGGGGGCCTCTACAATGAGCAGTTCTTC. This encodes CASRGGLYNEQFF.

This chain connects TRBV11-2 to TRBJ2-1; TRBD2 matches 7 bases. There are 13 residues in the CDR3. Trimming took 6 bases from V and 2 from J; bases not matched to a gene: 1. CDR1 is SGHAT, CDR2 FQNNGV, per germline. CDR3 DNA sequence: TGTGCCAGCAGAAGCGGGGCCTACAATGAGCAGTTCTTC. It is translated as CASRSGAYNEQFF.

A few counts support this clonotype. The V gene is TRBV7-2, the J gene TRBJ1-4, with TRBD1 matching 9 bases. The junction had 7 bases not matched to a gene; V was cut back by 4 bases and J by 4 bases. The CDR3 has 16 residues. Per the germline V gene, CDR1 is SGHTA and CDR2 is FQGNSA. CDR3 in DNA: TGTGCCAGCAGCTCTCAACCGGGACAGGGTAATGAAAAACTGTTTTTT. Translating gives CASSSQPGQGNEKLFF. The full variable domain, its missing parts supplied by reference TRBV7-2 and TRBJ1-4, is GAGVSQSPSNKVTEKGKDVELRCDPISGHTALYWYRQSLGQGLEFLIYFQGNSAPDKSGLPSDRFSAERTGGSVSTLTIQRTQQEDSAVYLCASSSQPGQGNEKLFFGSGTQLSVL.

The chain uses TRBV7-2 and TRBJ1-2, with D tentatively TRBD1 (5 bases). Germline CDR1 is SGHTA and CDR2 is FQGNSA. The CDR3 length is 17 residues. V was trimmed by 3 bases and J by 1 base, leaving 18 bases between them. DNA for the CDR3: TGTGCCAGCAGCTTGACAGCCCAATCTTCTCTTAACTATGGCTACACCTTC. It specifies CASSLTAQSSLNYGYTF.

V is TRBV7-3 and J is TRBJ2-5; 7 bases match TRBD1. The germline V gene has CDR1 SGHTA and CDR2 FQGTGA. Germline trimming cut 5 bases from V and 11 bases from J; bases unmatched to any gene: 11. This CDR3 comprises 13 residues. The CDR3 DNA is TGTGCCAGCAGCACCACAGGGGTCGGGGAGCAGTACTTC. The encoded protein is CASSTTGVGEQYF.

V usage is TRBV9 and J usage is TRBJ1-1; no definite D call. Germline V gene sequence: CDR1 SGDLS, CDR2 YYNGEE. This CDR3 is 15 amino acids long. The V end was cut by 0 bases, the J end by 4 bases, with 13 bases between. DNA of the CDR3: TGTGCCAGCAGCGTAGATCACTCCGGAGGCACTGAAGCTTTCTTT. This codes for CASSVDHSGGTEAFF. Based on the CDR3 plus reference TRBV9 and TRBJ1-1, the full variable domain is DSGVTQTPKHLITATGQRVTLRCSPRSGDLSVYWYQQSLDQGLQFLIQYYNGEERAKGNILERFSAQQFPDLHSELNLSSLELGDSALYFCASSVDHSGGTEAFFGQGTRLTVV.

The V and J genes are TRBV7-2 and TRBJ2-5; tentatively, D is TRBD2 (7 bases). Trimming shortened V by 5 bases and J by 9 bases, and 22 bases separated the two germline ends. CDR3 size: 15 residues. Germline CDR1 SGHTA, CDR2 FQGNSA. The CDR3 sequence: CASSHNGGATRAQYF. The DNA for the CDR3 is TGTGCCAGCAGCCACAATGGGGGGGCCACGAGGGCCCAGTACTTC.